What follows describes a single TCR beta chain. Antigen: not known. Germline-derived CDR1 and CDR2 are SGHRS and YFSETQ. The V gene end was trimmed by 5 bases and the J gene end by 0 bases; junction bases not matched to a gene: 2. The CDR3 loop spans 15 amino acids. This sample was taken from a study of blood T cells in healthy people across ages. Study outcomes and limitations: Per million T cells, TCR beta diversity dropped roughly linearly as age increased.

PCR was performed a second time for roughly 7 to 11 cycles using a sample-barcoded 5' primer and a J-beta primer mix. TCRdb ran MiXCR on the 5' RACE reads and lists one entry per CDR3 protein. Of 650,000 to 950,000 distinct CDR3 sequences listed, around 45% are singletons. Material for sequencing was blood. The chain is built from TRBV5-1 and TRBJ2-6, with 7 bases identical to TRBD1. The TCR comes from a man between 60 and 75 years old in good health. The CDR3 region is CASRGQYSGANVLTF. Written as DNA, the CDR3 is TGCGCCAGCAGGGGACAGTACTCTGGGGCCAACGTCCTGACTTTC.